This T cell receptor (beta chain) was captured by sequencing in a study of blood T cell repertoires in COVID-19. In the study overall: Some COVID-19 samples were acute and others convalescent; all came from the United States, Italy and Spain. In each case, the material was cDNA or gDNA derived from T cells, B-cell-depleted T cells, or PBMCs.

Germline V gene sequence: CDR1 SQVTM, CDR2 ANQGSEA. V shed 3 bases and J shed 2 bases, with 7 bases lying between them. The CDR3 is made up of 12 amino acids. Original methodology: Reference gene primer amplification yielded estimated nucleated cell counts. Assay: immunoSEQ multiplex PCR; the TCRdb copy retains only in-frame clones and omits some. Clone size and the V and J calls come from that table; the DNA yielded D and trimming. Here the sample spans about 65,000 clones, roughly 92% being singletons. The rearrangement joins TRBV29-1 to TRBJ1-1; D uncertain. This TCR came from a man between 65 and 80 years old with active COVID-19. The sequenced sample consisted of peripheral blood. CDR3 sequence: CSVEQANTEAFF. The CDR3 bases are TGCAGCGTTGAGCAGGCCAACACTGAAGCTTTCTTT.